This TCR beta chain stems from a study of cytomegalovirus exposure and HLA in healthy donors. Researchers ran the PCR with 60 Vbeta and 13 Jbeta primers. As handled by the study authors: Per a later analysis, the number of unique TCR beta chains was around 80 million, of which around 9.9 million were shared. Here immunoSEQ multiplex PCR was the method, and the copy in TCRdb shows in-frame clones only, minus some. That table gives V, J and clone size, and the DNA gave D and trimming. This table holds 150,000 to 180,000 clones, around 70% found once. Donors showed nominal health when sampled, although they likely had unrecorded immune exposures. The CDR3 totals 11 residues. Germline V gives CDR1 MDHEN, CDR2 SYDVKM. V dropped 5 bases and J dropped 7 bases, with 8 bases sitting between them.

The receptor comes from a man aged 30 to 39 in good health and CMV-seronegative. V usage is TRBV28 and J usage is TRBJ1-2; D is uncertain. The sample consisted of PBMCs. DNA of the CDR3: TGTGCCAGCAGTGCAGTGGCTGGCTACACCTTC. Translating gives CASSAVAGYTF.